Below, one TCR beta chain is given with its context. Its specificity is unknown. This sample stems from a study of T cells in Graves' hyperthyroidism and ophthalmopathy. Turning to the study itself: Once the initial diagnosis was made, peripheral blood was obtained before any treatment. Study results and caveats: A 13 V-J signature model discriminated ophthalmopathy versus stable hyperthyroidism.

Lactation, pregnancy, other autoimmune disease or uncontrolled infection led to exclusion of patients. Clinical symptoms, serum thyroxine, TRAb, thyroid ultrasound and orbital computed tomography informed diagnoses. Looked up from germline, CDR1 is MNHEY and CDR2 is SMNVEV (reference sequence). V lost 5 bases and J lost 6, with 12 bases in between. This CDR3 contains 13 residues. RNA transcripts yielded amplified TCR beta CDR3 regions. RT-PCR in the first round (using the HTBI primer set) targeted the TCR CDR3. TCRdb reanalysed the multiplex PCR reads using MiXCR and keeps one entry per CDR3 protein. The sample lists approximately 300,000 distinct CDR3 sequences, roughly 15% occurring once.

Sequenced input: blood. The sequence came from a man aged 25 to 40 with Graves' hyperthyroidism. The chain is built from TRBV27 and TRBJ2-3, with unresolved D. The CDR3 bases are TGTGCCAGCAGTCGGTATATTTCCGATACGCAGTATTTT. This translates into CASSRYISDTQYF.